The T cell receptor (beta chain) under discussion was sequenced for a study of T cell responses to AZD1222 COVID-19 vaccine. CDR1 and CDR2 (germline): SGHRS, YFSETQ. This CDR3 spans 14 amino acids. V was cut by 4 bases and J by 3 bases, with 13 bases left in between. The table came from immunoSEQ multiplex PCR; TCRdb's copy has only in-frame clones and leaves some out. The sample includes under 150,000 clones, 85% to 95% of them seen just once. This clone was detected once. Antigen: not known. Study-level results: The breadth and depth of Spike-specific TCRs increased once two AZD1222 doses had been given.

The chain joins TRBV5-1 to TRBJ2-5; weak D call: TRBD2 (5 bases). The receptor was isolated from an adult in good health. The source was peripheral blood, collected on day 0 of AZD1222 vaccination. The CDR3 protein is CASSGRGLEETQYF. DNA of the CDR3: TGCGCCAGCAGCGGGAGAGGGCTCGAAGAGACCCAGTACTTC.